The entry below gives a single T cell receptor (beta chain) sequence along with its context. Which antigen it targets is not known. Base qualities are not at hand, and no much larger clone is one base apart. One collaborating source in Seattle enrolled patients while the patients were actively infected and followed the patients over time throughout the course of disease. Each collaborating institution followed its own protocols to collect whole blood in K2EDTA tubes. For TCRbeta analysis, collaborators shipped samples as frozen whole blood, isolated PBMCs, or DNA extracted from either of those sample types. The immunoSEQ Assay, a bias-controlled multiplex PCR, was used to amplify TCRbeta CDR3 regions from genomic DNA. The authors processed their data as follows. The number of nucleated cells in each sample was estimated from the amplification of reference gene primers within the assay. Sequence reads were collapsed and filtered to measure the absolute abundance of every unique TCRbeta CDR3 rearrangement. For each sample, productive Simpson clonality was calculated by taking the square root of Simpson's diversity index across productive rearrangements. Here the immuneACCESS table is served through TCRdb, limited to in-frame sequences with V and J called. Missing clones are a known gap in these copies; in checked studies unresolved V genes cover under half, and the rest lacks a known reason. V and J calls and clone size follow that table, whereas D and trimming were derived from the DNA. This sample gives some 360,000 clones in total; approximately 89% of them show up just once. About 2% of the sample rests with the top ten.

This record belongs to a study of blood T cell repertoires in COVID-19 (dated by TCRdb to the early 2020s). A note on the overall study: The collaborator samples originated in the United States, Italy and Spain and spanned the acute and convalescent phases of COVID-19. The prospective study material was composed of cDNA or gDNA derived from T cells, B-cell-depleted T cells, or PBMCs. The dataset comprised deeply sampled blood TCRbeta repertoires from subjects exposed to, actively infected with, or recovered from COVID-19. The repertoires were released in a freely available public database meant as a resource for research on the immune response to SARS-CoV-2. Samples were obtained from the ongoing ImmuneRACE study (first 160 participants) and from roughly 1,300 subjects provided by 6 global collaborators. Sample metadata almost always included a de-identified subject ID, COVID-19 status, age in years and sex. Where HLA class I and class II types were available, the types were taken from metadata supplied by the sample provider, not from assay-based typing.

Overall results and qualifications from the work: The quantity of clinical and demographic metadata differed by source and by participant and was supplied without curation.

The cysteine opens and the phenylalanine closes a CDR3 of 14 amino acids. Only the CDR3 DNA stays, 42 bases, in frame from base 1. Germline trimming amounts to 0 bases on V and 3 bases on J, with 0 as the count of junction bases outside the gene matches. CDR1 and CDR2 are drawn from the germline V gene (reference sequence): GTSNPN, SVGIG. Sample: peripheral blood. This sequence was found in a woman aged 55-69 years with COVID-19, enrolled during active disease. The V gene is TRBV30 and the J gene is TRBJ2-3; 10 of the junction bases match TRBD2. The DNA is TGTGCCTGGAGTGTTAGCGGGGGGACAGATACGCAGTATTTT. Its translation is CAWSVSGGTDTQYF.